This T cell receptor beta chain stems from a study of cytomegalovirus exposure and HLA in healthy donors. Overall study: Earlier, 150 million to 200 million T cells were analyzed, and 90 million to 140 million unique TCR beta sequences were found among them.

This clone came up once. Its antigen remains unidentified. Study conclusions and caveats: Rare TCR sequences dominated, though some public TCRs recurred in many donors. In a later analysis, TCR beta V- and J-gene trimming was associated with a missense DCLRE1C variant. There were a few CMV-associated chains whose specificity for CMV antigens was confirmed in vitro.

The CDR3 consists of 16 residues. The V gene's germline CDR1 is MNHEY and CDR2 SVGAGI. Trimming removed 2 bases at V and 7 bases at J, with 18 bases between. PCR used 60 Vbeta primers and 13 Jbeta primers. The repertoire was sequenced with immunoSEQ multiplex PCR; TCRdb's copy has only in-frame clones and lacks some. The repertoire includes roughly 120,000 clones, 60% to 85% of them detected once, and around 3.2% sits in the top ten. The sequencing sample was made of PBMCs. The clonotype was recovered from a woman in her sixties in good health and CMV-seropositive. The J gene is TRBJ2-1, the V gene TRBV6-5, with a weak D call TRBD2 (6 bases). The CDR3, as DNA: TGTGCCAGCAGTTACGTTGGCGGGATCAGGCGGAATGAGCAGTTCTTC. Protein sequence: CASSYVGGIRRNEQFF.